This TCR beta chain is from a study of blood T cell repertoires in COVID-19. Across the whole study: Samples of COVID-19 (acute and convalescent) were obtained from the United States, Italy and Spain. T cells, B-cell-depleted T cells, or PBMCs provided the cDNA or gDNA that served as material.

The assay was immunoSEQ multiplex PCR, and TCRdb's table has in-frame clones only and misses some. The sample yields a few hundred thousand clones, about 91% seen once. Trimming shortened V by 7 bases and J by 2 bases, and 17 bases separated the two germline ends. The CDR3 contains 15 residues. Germline V gene sequence: CDR1 SNHLY, CDR2 FYNNEI. This clonotype was sampled from a woman between 35 and 50 years old with acute COVID-19. The J gene is TRBJ1-2, the V gene TRBV2; tentatively, D is TRBD1 (6 bases). The specimen was PBMCs or T cells enriched from blood (not recorded which). As DNA, the CDR3 is TGTGCCAGCACCCTACCCAGGGGCCAAAACTATGGCTACACCTTC. Protein: CASTLPRGQNYGYTF.